The present T cell receptor beta chain was sequenced within a study of T-cell memory formation after mild COVID-19. Turning to the study itself: In these data, TCR clusters were largely donor specific.

Note on this clonotype: Antigen: not known.

Whole-study findings and limits: Clones from the second wave (peaking day 37) had unconfirmed SARS-CoV-2 specificity. Pre-infection memory already had some responding clones, implying cross-reactive memory joined. Those CD4+ clones that contracted were mainly in CM and EM (CD8+ ones in EMRA).

Each CDR3 protein is one row after TCRdb ran MiXCR on the 5' RACE reads. Of about 390,000 distinct CDR3 sequences in the sample, around 21% were seen once. Sample: PBMCs or a T cell subset sorted from them (not recorded which). The receptor comes from an adult woman who had mild COVID-19 (a few samples of this study predate the infection). Cell type and time point are not known.

DNA for the CDR3: TGTGCCAGCAGCTCGTTCCTGACGACAGGGCATCGCTCTGGGGCCAACGTCCTGACTTTC. Translation: CASSSFLTTGHRSGANVLTF. The gene calls are TRBV7-9 and TRBJ2-6; 7 bases line up with TRBD1. V lost 4 bases, J lost 0 bases, and 15 bases stayed unmatched. The CDR3 runs 20 residues. Germline V gives CDR1 SEHNR, CDR2 FQNEAQ (reference sequence).